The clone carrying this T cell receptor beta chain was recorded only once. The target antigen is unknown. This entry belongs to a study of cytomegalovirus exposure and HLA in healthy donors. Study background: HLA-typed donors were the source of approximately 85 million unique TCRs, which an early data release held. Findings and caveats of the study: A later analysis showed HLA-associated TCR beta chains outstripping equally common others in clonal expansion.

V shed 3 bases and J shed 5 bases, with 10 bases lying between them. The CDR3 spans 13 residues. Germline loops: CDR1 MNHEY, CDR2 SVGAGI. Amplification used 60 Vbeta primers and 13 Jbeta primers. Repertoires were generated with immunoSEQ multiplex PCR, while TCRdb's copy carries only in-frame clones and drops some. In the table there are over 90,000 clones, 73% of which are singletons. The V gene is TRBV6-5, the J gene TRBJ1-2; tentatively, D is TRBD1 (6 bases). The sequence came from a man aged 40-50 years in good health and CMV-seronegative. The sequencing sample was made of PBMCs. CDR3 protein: CASSYVTGYGYTF. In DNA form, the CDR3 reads TGTGCCAGCAGTTATGTAACAGGGTATGGCTACACCTTC.